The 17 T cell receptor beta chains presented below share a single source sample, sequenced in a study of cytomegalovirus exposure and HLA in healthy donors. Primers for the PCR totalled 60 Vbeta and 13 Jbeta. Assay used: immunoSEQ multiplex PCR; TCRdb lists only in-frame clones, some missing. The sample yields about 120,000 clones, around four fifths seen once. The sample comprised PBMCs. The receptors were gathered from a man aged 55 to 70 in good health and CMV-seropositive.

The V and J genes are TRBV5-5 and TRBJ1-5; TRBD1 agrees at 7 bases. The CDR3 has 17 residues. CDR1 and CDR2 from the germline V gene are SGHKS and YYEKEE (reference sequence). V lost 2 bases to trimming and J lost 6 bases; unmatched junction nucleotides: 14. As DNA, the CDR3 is TGTGCCAGCAGCTTCAAGCCCGGACAGGAGTTGGGTCAGCCCCAGCATTTT. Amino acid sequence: CASSFKPGQELGQPQHF.

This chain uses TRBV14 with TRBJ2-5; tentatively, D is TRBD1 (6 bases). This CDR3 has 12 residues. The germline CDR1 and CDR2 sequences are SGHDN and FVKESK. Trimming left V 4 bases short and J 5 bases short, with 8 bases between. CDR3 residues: CASSPQGETQYF. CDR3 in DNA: TGTGCCAGCAGCCCGCAGGGGGAGACCCAGTACTTC.

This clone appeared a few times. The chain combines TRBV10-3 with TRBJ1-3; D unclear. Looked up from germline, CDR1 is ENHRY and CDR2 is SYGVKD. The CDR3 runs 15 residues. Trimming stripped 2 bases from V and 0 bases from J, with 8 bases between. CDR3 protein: CAISEDWSSGNTIYF. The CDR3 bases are TGTGCCATCAGTGAGGACTGGAGCTCTGGAAACACCATATATTTT.

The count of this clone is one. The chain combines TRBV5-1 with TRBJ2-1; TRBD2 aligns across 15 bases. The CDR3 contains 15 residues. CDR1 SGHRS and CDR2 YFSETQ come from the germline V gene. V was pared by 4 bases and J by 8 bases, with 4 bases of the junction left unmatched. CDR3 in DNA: TGCGCCAGCAGCAGGACTAGCGGGAGGGCCGATGAGCAGTTCTTC. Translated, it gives CASSRTSGRADEQFF.

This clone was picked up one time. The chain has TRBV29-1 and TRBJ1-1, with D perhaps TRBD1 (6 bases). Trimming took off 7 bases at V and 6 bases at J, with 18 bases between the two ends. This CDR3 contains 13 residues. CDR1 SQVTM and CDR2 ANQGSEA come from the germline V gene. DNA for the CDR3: TGCAGCGGGAACCCAGGGGTTGAAGCTGAAGCTTTCTTT. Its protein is CSGNPGVEAEAFF.

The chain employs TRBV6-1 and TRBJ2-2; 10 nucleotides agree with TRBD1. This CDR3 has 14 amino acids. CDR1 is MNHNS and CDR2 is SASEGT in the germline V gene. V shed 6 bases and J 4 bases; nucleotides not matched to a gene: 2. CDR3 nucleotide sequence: TGTGCCAGCAGGGACAGGGGGTTCACCGGGGAGCTGTTTTTT. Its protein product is CASRDRGFTGELFF.

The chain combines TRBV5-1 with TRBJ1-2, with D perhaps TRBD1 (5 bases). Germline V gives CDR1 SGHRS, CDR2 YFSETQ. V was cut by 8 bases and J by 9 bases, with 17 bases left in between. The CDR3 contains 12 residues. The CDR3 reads CARGRMAESYTF. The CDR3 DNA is TGCGCCAGGGGGCGGATGGCTGAGAGCTACACCTTC. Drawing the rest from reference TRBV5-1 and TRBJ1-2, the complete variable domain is KAGVTQTPRYLIKTRGQQVTLSCSPISGHRSVSWYQQTPGQGLQFLFEYFSETQRNKGNFPGRFSGRQFSNSRSEMNVSTLELGDSALYLCARGRMAESYTFGSGTRLTVV.

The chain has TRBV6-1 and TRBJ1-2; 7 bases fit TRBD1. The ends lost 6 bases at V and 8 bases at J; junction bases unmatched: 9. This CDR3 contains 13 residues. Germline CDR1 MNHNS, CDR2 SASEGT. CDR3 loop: CASRITGVGGYTF. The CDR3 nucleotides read TGTGCCAGCAGAATTACAGGGGTAGGCGGCTACACCTTC.

The CDR3 DNA reads TGTGCCAGCGGACCTAGCGGGGACTTATACAATGAGCAGTTCTTC. It encodes CASGPSGDLYNEQFF. This chain uses TRBV11-3 with TRBJ2-1; 9 bases are shared with TRBD2. In germline, CDR1 is SGHNT, CDR2 YENEEA. This CDR3 has 15 amino acids. V trimming: 8 bases; J trimming: 4 bases; junction bases outside the gene matches: 9.

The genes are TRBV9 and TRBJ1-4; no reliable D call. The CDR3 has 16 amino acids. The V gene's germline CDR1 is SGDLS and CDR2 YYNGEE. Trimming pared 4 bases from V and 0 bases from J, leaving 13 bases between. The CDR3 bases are TGTGCCAGCAGCCCAACTAGCGGCACAACTAATGAAAAACTGTTTTTT. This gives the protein CASSPTSGTTNEKLFF.

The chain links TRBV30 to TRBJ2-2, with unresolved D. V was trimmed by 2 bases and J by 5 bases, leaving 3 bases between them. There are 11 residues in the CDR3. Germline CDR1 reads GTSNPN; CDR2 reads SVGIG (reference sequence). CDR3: CAWSRTGELFF. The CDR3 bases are TGTGCCTGGAGTCGGACCGGGGAGCTGTTTTTT.

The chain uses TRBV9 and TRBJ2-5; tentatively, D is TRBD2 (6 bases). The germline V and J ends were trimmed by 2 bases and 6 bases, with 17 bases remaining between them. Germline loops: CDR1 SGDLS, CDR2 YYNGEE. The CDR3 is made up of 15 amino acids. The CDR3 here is CASSVQPEGTQTQYF. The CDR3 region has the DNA TGTGCCAGCAGCGTTCAACCGGAGGGGACGCAGACCCAGTACTTC.

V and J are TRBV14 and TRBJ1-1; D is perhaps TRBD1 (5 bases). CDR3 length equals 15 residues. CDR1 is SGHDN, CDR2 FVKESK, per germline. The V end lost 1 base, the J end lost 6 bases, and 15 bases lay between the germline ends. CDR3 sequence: CASSQVSDIRAEAFF. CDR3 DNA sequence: TGTGCCAGCAGCCAAGTATCGGACATAAGGGCTGAAGCTTTCTTT. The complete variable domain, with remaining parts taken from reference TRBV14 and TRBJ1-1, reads EAGVTQFPSHSVIEKGQTVTLRCDPISGHDNLYWYRRVMGKEIKFLLHFVKESKQDESGMPNNRFLAERTGGTYSTLKVQPAELEDSGVYFCASSQVSDIRAEAFFGQGTRLTVV.

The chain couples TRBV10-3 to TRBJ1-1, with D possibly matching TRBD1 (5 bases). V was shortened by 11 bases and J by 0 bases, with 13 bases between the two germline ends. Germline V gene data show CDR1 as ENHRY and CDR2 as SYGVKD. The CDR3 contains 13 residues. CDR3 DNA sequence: TGTGCCGCCCTAGGGGTCCTGAACACTGAAGCTTTCTTT. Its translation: CAALGVLNTEAFF.

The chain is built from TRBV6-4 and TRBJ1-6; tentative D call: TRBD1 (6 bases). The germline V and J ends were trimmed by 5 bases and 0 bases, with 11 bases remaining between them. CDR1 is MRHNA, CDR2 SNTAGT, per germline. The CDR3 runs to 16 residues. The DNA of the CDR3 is TGTGCCAGCAGTCAACAGGGCTACTCCTATAATTCACCCCTCCACTTT. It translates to CASSQQGYSYNSPLHF.

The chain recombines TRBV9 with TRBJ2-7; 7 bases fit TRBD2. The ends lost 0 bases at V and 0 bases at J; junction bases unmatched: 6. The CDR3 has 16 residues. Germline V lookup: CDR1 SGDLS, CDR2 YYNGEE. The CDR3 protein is CASSVGSGGLSYEQYF. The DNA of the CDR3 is TGTGCCAGCAGCGTAGGGTCGGGGGGACTCTCCTACGAGCAGTACTTC.

This chain's CDR3 is CASSEALLAGDNEQFF. The CDR3 DNA is TGTGCCAGCAGTGAAGCTCTTCTAGCGGGAGACAATGAGCAGTTCTTC. The chain recombines TRBV2 with TRBJ2-1; TRBD2 agrees at 10 bases. Germline V gene sequence: CDR1 SNHLY, CDR2 FYNNEI. Trimming took 0 bases from V and 5 from J; bases not matched to a gene: 4. The CDR3 is 16 residues long.